What follows is one TCR beta chain and its context. The CDR3 has 14 amino acids. The trim removed 6 bases at V and 0 bases at J, leaving 2 bases unmatched. Germline V gene lookup returns CDR1 MNHEY and CDR2 SVGAGI. The repertoire was sequenced with immunoSEQ multiplex PCR; TCRdb's copy has only in-frame clones and lacks some. This sample has 95,000 to 150,000 clones; 80% to 90% occur once, and the top ten carry roughly 12%. The data were obtained in a study of control samples from healthy donors and cancer patients. The origin of this receptor is a man younger than 40 in good health. This rearrangement joins TRBV6-5 to TRBJ2-1; 7 bases align to TRBD1. Sequencing was performed on blood. In nucleotides, the CDR3 is TGTGCCAGCAGCAGGGACAGCTCCTACAATGAGCAGTTCTTC. Its translation is CASSRDSSYNEQFF.